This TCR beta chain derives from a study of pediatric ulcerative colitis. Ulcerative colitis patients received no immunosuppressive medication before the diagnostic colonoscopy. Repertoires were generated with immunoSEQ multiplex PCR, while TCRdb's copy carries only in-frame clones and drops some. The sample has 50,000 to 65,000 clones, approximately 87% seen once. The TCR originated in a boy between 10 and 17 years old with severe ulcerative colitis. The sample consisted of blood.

This CDR3 reads CASRTLQGSVDNGYTF. CDR3 DNA sequence: TGTGCCAGTCGTACGTTACAGGGTAGCGTCGACAATGGCTACACCTTC. The chain recombines TRBV27 with TRBJ1-2; perhaps TRBD1 as D (6 bases). Trimming removed 9 bases from V and 6 bases from J, with 26 bases in between. The CDR3 extends over 16 amino acids. Germline CDR1 is MNHEY and CDR2 is SMNVEV (reference sequence).